Listed below are T cell receptor beta chains from one sample, sequenced in a study of blood T cell repertoires in COVID-19. Clones were sequenced by immunoSEQ multiplex PCR, and TCRdb holds only the in-frame ones, with some missing. The top ten hold roughly 2.5% of the sample, which has about 75,000 clones, 90% seen once. The sequenced sample was peripheral blood. All receptors come from a human donor in a cohort sampled during active COVID-19. Each CDR3 is given with its conserved first and last residue. D genes are given only for firm matches. Rows give clone size only sometimes, using once, few, many, or a class for an expanded clone.

V gene: TRBV19; CDR3 length: 16; clone size: -; J gene: TRBJ1-1; D gene: TRBD1; CDR3 protein: CASSTRDRAPYTEAFF; CDR3 DNA: TGTGCCAGTAGTACCCGGGACAGGGCGCCCTACACTGAAGCTTTCTTT
V gene: TRBV29-1; CDR3 length: 10; clone size: -; J gene: TRBJ2-7; D gene: -; CDR3 protein: CSGGDYEQYF; CDR3 DNA: TGCAGCGGCGGTGACTACGAGCAGTACTTC
V gene: TRBV29-1; CDR3 length: 16; clone size: -; J gene: TRBJ2-1; D gene: TRBD2; CDR3 protein: CSVAGLAGGVYNEQFF; CDR3 DNA: TGCAGCGTCGCAGGACTAGCGGGGGGAGTCTACAATGAGCAGTTCTTC
V gene: TRBV18; CDR3 length: 14; clone size: -; J gene: TRBJ1-1; D gene: -; CDR3 protein: CASSPQGQNTEAFF; CDR3 DNA: TGTGCCAGCTCACCACAGGGGCAGAACACTGAAGCTTTCTTT
V gene: TRBV7-8; CDR3 length: 13; clone size: few; J gene: TRBJ2-2; D gene: -; CDR3 protein: CASSYQNTGELFF; CDR3 DNA: TGTGCCAGCAGCTATCAGAACACCGGGGAGCTGTTTTTT
V gene: TRBV12-3/TRBV12-4; CDR3 length: 13; clone size: -; J gene: TRBJ2-5; D gene: TRBD2; CDR3 protein: CASSFGGMETQYF; CDR3 DNA: TGTGCCAGCAGTTTCGGGGGGATGGAGACCCAGTACTTC
V gene: TRBV7-9; CDR3 length: 13; clone size: -; J gene: TRBJ2-7; D gene: -; CDR3 protein: CASSLGIEWEQYF; CDR3 DNA: TGTGCCAGCAGCTTGGGCATCGAGTGGGAGCAGTACTTC
V gene: TRBV6-1; CDR3 length: 21; clone size: -; J gene: TRBJ2-7; D gene: TRBD2; CDR3 protein: CASSEAGQLGLAGGPSYEQYF; CDR3 DNA: TGTGCCAGCAGTGAAGCGGGGCAGCTCGGACTAGCGGGAGGGCCTTCCTACGAGCAGTACTTC
V gene: TRBV6-1; CDR3 length: 21; clone size: -; J gene: TRBJ2-7; D gene: TRBD2; CDR3 protein: CASSEVVRGLLAGRTSYEQYF; CDR3 DNA: TGTGCCAGCAGTGAAGTCGTCAGGGGGTTACTAGCGGGAAGGACGTCCTACGAGCAGTACTTC
V gene: TRBV5-1; CDR3 length: 13; clone size: -; J gene: TRBJ2-3; D gene: -; CDR3 protein: CASSIGQKDTQYF; CDR3 DNA: TGCGCCAGCAGCATAGGACAGAAGGATACGCAGTATTTT
V gene: TRBV7-9; CDR3 length: 14; clone size: -; J gene: TRBJ2-7; D gene: -; CDR3 protein: CASSPARQTYEQYF; CDR3 DNA: TGTGCCAGCAGCCCTGCGAGACAGACCTACGAGCAGTACTTC
V gene: TRBV30; CDR3 length: 12; clone size: -; J gene: TRBJ2-7; D gene: -; CDR3 protein: CAWTGVGYEQYF; CDR3 DNA: TGTGCCTGGACAGGGGTGGGGTACGAGCAGTACTTC
V gene: TRBV5-1; CDR3 length: 14; clone size: -; J gene: TRBJ2-1; D gene: -; CDR3 protein: CASSLSRAQVEQFF; CDR3 DNA: TGCGCCAGCAGCTTGTCCAGGGCCCAGGTTGAGCAGTTCTTC
V gene: TRBV7-9; CDR3 length: 17; clone size: -; J gene: TRBJ2-7; D gene: TRBD2; CDR3 protein: CASTRPPLAASSYEQYF; CDR3 DNA: TGTGCCAGCACCCGACCCCCACTAGCGGCGAGCTCCTACGAGCAGTACTTC